This TCR beta chain was recovered during a study of CD8+ T cells in alopecia areata. Study at large: Patients given treatment had severity scored by the percentage of scalp area affected.

This clone was seen a few times. The antigen is not known. The sequencing template was cDNA reverse transcribed from extracted RNA. Some clones are missing from TCRdb's copy, which holds only in-frame ones; the method was immunoSEQ multiplex PCR. The table shows over 100,000 clones, with 50% to 55% occurring only once. CDR3 size: 12 residues. Trimming stripped 6 bases from V and 10 bases from J, with 12 bases between. In germline, CDR1 is SEHNR, CDR2 FQNEAQ (reference sequence). Study-wide findings and caveats: Clonality in lesional scalp, especially alopecia totalis/universalis, exceeded that of normal scalp. The study found that many expanded lesional clones persisted in scalp and blood during tofacitinib.

Specified treatment: oral pan-JAK inhibitor, 5-10 mg twice daily. The rearrangement uses TRBV7-9 and TRBJ1-4; D gene unclear. This TCR derives from a human donor with alopecia areata. The sequences come from CD4+ T cells sorted from blood, collected at week 4, from a patient treated with tofacitinib. Here the CDR3 reads CASRFARGKLFF. The CDR3 DNA sequence: TGTGCCAGCAGGTTTGCGCGGGGAAAACTGTTTTTT.